The 20 T cell receptor beta chains below come from one sample, sequenced in a study of control samples from healthy donors and cancer patients. The repertoire was sequenced with immunoSEQ multiplex PCR; TCRdb's copy has only in-frame clones and lacks some. The table shows some 220,000 clones, with 90% to 95% occurring only once. Sequenced material: blood. The receptor source for this set is a man in his fifties in good health.

The chain combines TRBV18 with TRBJ2-2; 8 positions match TRBD2. Germline assignment: CDR1 KGHSH and CDR2 LQKENI. This CDR3 is built from 17 residues. J lost 0 bases, V lost 4 bases, and 7 bases had no gene match. CDR3 sequence: CASSLSRTSPNTGELFF. CDR3 bases: TGTGCCAGCTCACTCTCACGGACTAGCCCGAACACCGGGGAGCTGTTTTTT.

The rearrangement uses TRBV4-2 and TRBJ1-2, with 11 bases fitting TRBD1. V was pared by 5 bases and J by 4 bases, with 6 bases of the junction left unmatched. CDR1 LGHNA and CDR2 YNFKEQ come from the germline V gene. CDR3 length: 15 residues. The CDR3 is CASSFRDRGGYGYTF. DNA of the CDR3: TGTGCCAGCAGCTTCCGGGACAGGGGGGGCTATGGCTACACCTTC.

This chain links TRBV2 with TRBJ2-1; 7 bases are a match to TRBD1. Germline V gene sequence: CDR1 SNHLY, CDR2 FYNNEI. Trimming removed 6 bases from V and 8 bases from J; junction bases left unmatched: 13. This CDR3 spans 15 amino acids. The chain's CDR3 is CASSLRQGTGDEQFF. The DNA of the CDR3 is TGTGCCAGCAGCCTCAGACAGGGAACAGGAGATGAGCAGTTCTTC.

The chain carries TRBV10-2 and TRBJ1-5; D perhaps matches TRBD1 (5 bases). Germline CDR1 reads WSHSY; CDR2 reads SAAADI. The CDR3 has 15 amino acids. V gave up 6 bases and J gave up 3 bases, with 15 bases separating them. CDR3 nucleotide sequence: TGCGCCAGCAGCTTCTCGGGGGGGTTCAATCAGCCCCAGCATTTT. This translates into CASSFSGGFNQPQHF.

This clone was seen a single time. The chain couples TRBV6-5 to TRBJ2-2, with 8 bases matching TRBD2. The CDR3 runs 15 residues. The germline V gene has CDR1 MNHEY and CDR2 SVGAGI. V lost 7 bases and J lost 2; bases outside the gene matches: 6. The DNA for the CDR3 is TGTGCCAGCAAAGGGACTAGGCCAAACACCGGGGAGCTGTTTTTT. It codes for CASKGTRPNTGELFF.

The chain recombines TRBV19 with TRBJ1-5; possible D gene TRBD1, 5 bases. From germline, CDR1 is LNHDA and CDR2 SQIVND (reference sequence). V lost 5 bases to trimming and J lost 1 base, with 15 bases between them. CDR3 length: 16 amino acids. The DNA of the CDR3 is TGTGCCAGTAGTGTTCTAGGGGCGAAGAGCAATCAGCCCCAGCATTTT. Protein sequence: CASSVLGAKSNQPQHF.

The chain combines TRBV5-1 with TRBJ1-1; 7 bases fit TRBD1. This CDR3 is 14 amino acids long. Germline trimming cut 6 bases from V and 5 bases from J; bases unmatched to any gene: 10. The germline CDR1 and CDR2 sequences are SGHRS and YFSETQ. The CDR3 protein is CASTYRQGVTEAFF. The DNA of the CDR3 is TGCGCCAGCACCTATCGACAGGGAGTTACTGAAGCTTTCTTT.

The genes are TRBV7-2 and TRBJ1-6; D ambiguous. This CDR3 is built from 13 residues. V lost 5 bases to trimming and J lost 8 bases, with 10 bases between them. Germline V gene data show CDR1 as SGHTA and CDR2 as FQGNSA. The CDR3, as DNA: TGTGCCAGCAGCGTACGCTGGGATTCACCCCTCCACTTT. Its protein product is CASSVRWDSPLHF.

The chain has TRBV6-5 and TRBJ1-6, with a tentative D call TRBD1 (5 bases). V shed 5 bases and J shed 7 bases, with 12 bases lying between them. CDR1 is MNHEY, CDR2 SVGAGI, per germline. CDR3 length: 14 residues. CDR3 coding DNA: TGTGCCAGCAGTAGAAGGGGCACGAATTCACCCCTCCACTTT. It encodes CASSRRGTNSPLHF.

This chain connects TRBV5-1 to TRBJ2-3; 7 bases line up with TRBD2. The germline V gene has CDR1 SGHRS and CDR2 YFSETQ. CDR3 length: 14 amino acids. V gave up 2 bases and J gave up 5 bases; unmatched junction bases: 5. For the CDR3, the DNA is TGCGCCAGCAGCTTTCTAGCGGTTCAAGATACGCAGTATTTT. Protein product: CASSFLAVQDTQYF.

This clone has a single count. The V and J genes are TRBV27 and TRBJ1-4, with D tentatively TRBD1 (5 bases). There are 13 residues in the CDR3. V shed 3 bases and J shed 11 bases, with 13 bases lying between them. Germline assignment: CDR1 MNHEY and CDR2 SMNVEV (reference sequence). The CDR3 loop is CASSFRDQDKLFF. The CDR3 nucleotides are TGTGCCAGCAGTTTCCGGGACCAAGATAAACTGTTTTTT.

V is TRBV24-1 and J is TRBJ2-7; 11 bases match TRBD1. V lost 2 bases and J lost 5; bases outside the gene matches: 4. The germline V gene has CDR1 KGHDR and CDR2 SFDVKD. This CDR3 is built from 15 residues. CDR3 sequence (DNA): TGTGCCACCAGTGATTCGGGACAGGGGGGCGACGAGCAGTACTTC. It specifies CATSDSGQGGDEQYF.

This clone came up once. The genes are TRBV5-1 and TRBJ1-1, with a possible D match to TRBD1 (5 bases). The CDR3 extends over 16 amino acids. Germline loops: CDR1 SGHRS, CDR2 YFSETQ. The ends were cut back, 0 bases at V and 4 bases at J, with 16 bases in the middle. CDR3 region: CASSLVGRVLRTEAFF. CDR3 in DNA: TGCGCCAGCAGCTTGGTTGGCAGGGTGTTACGCACTGAAGCTTTCTTT.

The chain is built from TRBV5-1 and TRBJ2-3; 7 bases match TRBD1. The CDR3 is 13 residues long. Germline CDR1 is SGHRS and CDR2 is YFSETQ. Losses at the gene ends were 4 bases for V and 8 bases for J; bases not matched to a gene: 7. CDR3 bases: TGCGCCAGCAGCCCAGAGGGGGCGGGTACGCAGTATTTT. Translated: CASSPEGAGTQYF.

This chain joins TRBV7-9 and TRBJ1-1, with 9 bases aligning to TRBD1. V was clipped by 4 bases and J by 4 bases; unmatched bases: 4. Germline CDR1 reads SEHNR; CDR2 reads FQNEAQ (reference sequence). The CDR3 extends over 14 amino acids. For the CDR3, the DNA is TGTGCCAGCAGCTGGGACAGGGCTCGCACTGAAGCTTTCTTT. This gives the protein CASSWDRARTEAFF.

The chain uses TRBV5-1 and TRBJ2-1; 7 bases are a match to TRBD1. The germline V gene encodes CDR1 SGHRS and CDR2 YFSETQ. V trimming: 4 bases; J trimming: 6 bases; junction bases outside the gene matches: 7. The CDR3 sequence is 14 residues long. CDR3 protein: CASSPGTVPNEQFF. In nucleotides, the CDR3 is TGCGCCAGCAGCCCCGGGACAGTACCCAATGAGCAGTTCTTC.

This chain links TRBV24-1 with TRBJ2-7; 9 nucleotides align to TRBD1. This CDR3 spans 16 amino acids. Looked up from germline, CDR1 is KGHDR and CDR2 is SFDVKD. With 4 bases clipped from V and 4 bases from J, the junction kept 10 bases outside the gene matches. The CDR3 sequence: CATSDPGQGPGYEQYF. CDR3 DNA sequence: TGTGCCACCAGTGACCCGGGACAGGGACCGGGTTACGAGCAGTACTTC.

The chain recombines TRBV2 with TRBJ1-3; D not certain. The CDR3 runs 12 residues. V lost 3 bases and J 8 bases, leaving 8 bases between the germline ends. Germline assignment: CDR1 SNHLY and CDR2 FYNNEI. The CDR3: CASSDWDYTIYF. Written as DNA, the CDR3 is TGTGCCAGCAGTGACTGGGATTACACCATATATTTT.

This chain links TRBV6-5 with TRBJ1-1; weak D call: TRBD1 (5 bases). This CDR3 spans 12 amino acids. V was cut by 7 bases and J by 5 bases, with 11 bases left in between. Germline V CDR1 and CDR2: MNHEY, SVGAGI. The CDR3 here is CASTVQGTEAFF. DNA of the CDR3: TGTGCCAGCACAGTTCAGGGAACTGAAGCTTTCTTT.

The chain links TRBV7-2 to TRBJ1-5; TRBD1 agrees at 7 bases. Germline CDR1 SGHTA, CDR2 FQGNSA. This CDR3 comprises 15 residues. Trimming removed 4 bases from V and 2 bases from J; junction bases left unmatched: 5. DNA of the CDR3: TGTGCCAGCAGCTCAGACAGGGCTGGCAATCAGCCCCAGCATTTT. It specifies CASSSDRAGNQPQHF.